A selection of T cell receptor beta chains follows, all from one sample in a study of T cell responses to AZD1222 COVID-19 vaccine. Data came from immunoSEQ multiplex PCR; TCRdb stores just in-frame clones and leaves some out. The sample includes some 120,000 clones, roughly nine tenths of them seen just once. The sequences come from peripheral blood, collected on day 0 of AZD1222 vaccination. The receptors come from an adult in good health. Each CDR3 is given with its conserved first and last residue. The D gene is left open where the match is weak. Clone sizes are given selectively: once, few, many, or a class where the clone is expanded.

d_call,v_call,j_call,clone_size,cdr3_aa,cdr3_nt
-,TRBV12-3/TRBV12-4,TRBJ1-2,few,CASRPTPDYGYTF,TGTGCCAGCAGACCAACTCCGGACTATGGCTACACCTTC
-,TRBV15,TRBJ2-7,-,CATSSDRKRPHYEQYF,TGTGCCACCAGCAGCGACAGGAAAAGACCTCACTACGAGCAGTACTTC
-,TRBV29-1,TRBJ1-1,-,CSVDMLGMGTEAFF,TGCAGCGTTGATATGCTGGGGATGGGTACTGAAGCTTTCTTT
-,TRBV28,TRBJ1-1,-,CASSLHEAGTEAFF,TGTGCCAGCAGTTTACATGAGGCGGGGACTGAAGCTTTCTTT
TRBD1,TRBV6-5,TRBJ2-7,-,CASSRWTGAYEQYF,TGTGCCAGCAGCCGATGGACAGGAGCCTACGAGCAGTACTTC
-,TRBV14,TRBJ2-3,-,CASSHLAYTDTQYF,TGTGCCAGCAGCCATCTCGCCTACACAGATACGCAGTATTTT
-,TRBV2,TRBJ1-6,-,CASSGTDSSYNSPLHF,TGTGCCAGCAGTGGAACTGATAGCTCCTATAATTCACCCCTCCACTTT
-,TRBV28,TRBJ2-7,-,CASSLYNYEQYF,TGTGCCAGCAGTTTATACAACTACGAGCAGTACTTC
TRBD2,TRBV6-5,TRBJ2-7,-,CASSYSSVVGGEQYF,TGTGCCAGCAGTTACTCGAGCGTGGTCGGGGGGGAGCAGTACTTC
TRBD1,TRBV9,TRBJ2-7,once,CASSVGTSGTGSYEQYF,TGTGCCAGCAGCGTAGGGACCTCCGGGACAGGATCCTACGAGCAGTACTTC
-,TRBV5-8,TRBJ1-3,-,CASSLSYRGSGNTIYF,TGTGCCAGCAGCTTGAGTTATAGGGGCTCTGGAAACACCATATATTTT
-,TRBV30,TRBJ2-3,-,CAWSVRGRRDTQYF,TGTGCCTGGAGTGTACGGGGGAGGAGGGATACGCAGTATTTT
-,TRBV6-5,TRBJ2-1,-,CASSYNEQFF,TGTGCCAGCAGTTACAATGAGCAGTTCTTC
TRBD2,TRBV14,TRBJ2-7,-,CASSQASLAGGFQEQYF,TGTGCCAGCAGCCAAGCGTCCCTAGCGGGAGGATTTCAGGAGCAGTACTTC
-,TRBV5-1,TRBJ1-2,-,CASSPAGAAGLVGINYGYTF,TGCGCCAGCAGCCCAGCAGGGGCGGCCGGCTTAGTTGGTATCAACTATGGCTACACCTTC
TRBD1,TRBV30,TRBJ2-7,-,CAWVPGQGFYEQYF,TGTGCCTGGGTCCCGGGACAGGGATTCTACGAGCAGTACTTC
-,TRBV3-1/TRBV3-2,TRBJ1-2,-,CASSQESGGNYGYTF,TGTGCCAGCAGCCAAGAGTCGGGGGGCAACTATGGCTACACCTTC
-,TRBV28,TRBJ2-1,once,CASSLVGSYNEQFF,TGTGCCAGCAGTTTAGTAGGGTCCTACAATGAGCAGTTCTTC
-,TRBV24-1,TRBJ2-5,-,CATSDLGAGMGETQYF,TGTGCCACCAGTGATTTAGGGGCAGGGATGGGGGAGACCCAGTACTTC
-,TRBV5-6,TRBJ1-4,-,CASSLEEGRRSEKLFF,TGTGCCAGCAGCTTGGAGGAGGGTCGTCGCAGTGAAAAACTGTTTTTT
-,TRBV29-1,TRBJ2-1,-,CSVDLAESSYNEQFF,TGCAGCGTTGATCTGGCTGAAAGCTCCTACAATGAGCAGTTCTTC
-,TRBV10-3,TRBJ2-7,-,CAISGGPNEQYF,TGTGCCATAAGCGGAGGGCCCAACGAGCAGTACTTC
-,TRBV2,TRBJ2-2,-,CASSVGPTVGGELFF,TGTGCCAGCAGTGTGGGGCCGACCGTGGGCGGGGAGCTGTTTTTT
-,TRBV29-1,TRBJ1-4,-,CSVAAQSLNEKLFF,TGCAGCGTTGCGGCTCAAAGCCTTAATGAAAAACTGTTTTTT
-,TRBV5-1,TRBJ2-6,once,CASSLDGLSGANVLTF,TGCGCCAGCAGCTTGGATGGACTCTCTGGGGCCAACGTCCTGACTTTC
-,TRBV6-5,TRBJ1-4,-,CASSYTGSLEKLFF,TGTGCCAGCAGTTACACGGGGTCCCTTGAAAAACTGTTTTTT
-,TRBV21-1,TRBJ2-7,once,CASSKNSDGGEQYF,TGTGCCAGCAGCAAAAACTCCGATGGAGGGGAGCAGTACTTC
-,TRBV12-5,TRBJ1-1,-,CASGWGLTEAFF,TGTGCTAGTGGTTGGGGACTCACTGAAGCTTTCTTT
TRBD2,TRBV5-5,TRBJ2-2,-,CASTQGGSGRRPGELFF,TGTGCCAGCACCCAAGGGGGTAGCGGGAGAAGGCCTGGGGAGCTGTTTTTT
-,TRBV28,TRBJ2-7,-,CASSFRPSTPLDREQYF,TGTGCCAGCAGTTTTCGACCATCGACACCTCTGGATCGGGAGCAGTACTTC
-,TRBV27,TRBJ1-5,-,CASSPRADQPQHF,TGTGCCAGCAGTCCACGGGCCGATCAGCCCCAGCATTTT
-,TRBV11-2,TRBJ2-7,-,CASSPSWARGGEQYF,TGTGCCAGCAGCCCCAGCTGGGCGCGGGGTGGCGAGCAGTACTTC
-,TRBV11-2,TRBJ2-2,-,CASSQAPFGELFF,TGTGCCAGCAGTCAAGCTCCTTTCGGGGAGCTGTTTTTT
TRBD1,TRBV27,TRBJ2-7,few,CASSLSGTGSEQYF,TGTGCCAGCAGTTTATCAGGGACAGGGTCCGAGCAGTACTTC
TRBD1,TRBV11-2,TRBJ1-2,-,CASSLDPGQGALDYGYTF,TGTGCCAGCAGCTTAGATCCGGGACAGGGGGCGTTGGACTATGGCTACACCTTC
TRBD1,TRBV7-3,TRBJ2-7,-,CASSSTGGYEQYF,TGTGCCAGCAGTTCGACAGGGGGGTACGAGCAGTACTTC
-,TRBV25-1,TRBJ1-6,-,CASSTGTRDSPLHF,TGTGCCAGCAGTACCGGAACCCGAGATTCACCCCTCCACTTT
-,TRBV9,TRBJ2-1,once,CASSTHGTPSEQFF,TGTGCCAGCAGCACCCACGGGACGCCGTCGGAGCAGTTCTTC
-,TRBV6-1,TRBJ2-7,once,CASADQREQYF,TGTGCCAGCGCCGACCAGAGGGAGCAGTACTTC
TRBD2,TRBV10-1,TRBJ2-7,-,CASSAAGGPYEQYF,TGCGCCAGCAGTGCGGCGGGAGGGCCCTACGAGCAGTACTTC
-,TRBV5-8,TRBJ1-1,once,CASSPRARLRYTEAFF,TGTGCCAGCAGCCCACGGGCTCGACTACGGTACACTGAAGCTTTCTTT